This entry concerns a single T cell receptor (beta chain). Its antigen is as yet unknown. CD4+ T cell IFNgamma after overnight CMV lysate exposure gave donor CMV status. Cells stained for CD3, CD4, CD8, CD45RA, CD27 and viability were sorted into four CD45RA/CD27 subsets. Germline lookup yields CDR1 SGHAT and CDR2 FQNNGV. The CDR3 consists of 19 residues. The ends lost 0 bases at V and 3 bases at J; junction bases unmatched: 10. An equimolar mix of two oligonucleotides served as the beta constant-region primer for TRBC1 and TRBC2. Ligated cDNA was amplified by four rounds of PCR with nested alpha and beta constant-region primers and SP2. TCRdb fed the UMI-ligation and nested PCR reads into MiXCR, producing one record per CDR3 protein. In the table there are about 160,000 distinct CDR3 sequences, 22% of which are singletons. This sample was included in a study of naive and memory T cell subsets. Study results and limitations: Possibly reflecting memory cells re-expressing CD45RA, a few larger clonotypes occurred in naive repertoires, especially CD8. From naive to CM, EM and EMRA, diversity decreased and Gini increased. Over 95% of naive TCR sequences appeared only once, unlike memory subsets.

Sequenced sample: naive CD4+ T cells from blood. The chain recombines TRBV11-2 with TRBJ2-1, with TRBD2 identical over 11 bases. This sequence was found in a human donor in good health. CDR3 in DNA: TGTGCCAGCAGCTTAGATGGGCTAGCGGGAGGAAGGAACTACAATGAGCAGTTCTTC. It codes for CASSLDGLAGGRNYNEQFF. Using reference TRBV11-2 and TRBJ2-1 for the parts outside the CDR3, the full variable domain is EAGVAQSPRYKIIEKRQSVAFWCNPISGHATLYWYQQILGQGPKLLIQFQNNGVVDDSQLPKDRFSAERLKGVDSTLKIQPAKLEDSAVYLCASSLDGLAGGRNYNEQFFGPGTRLTVL.